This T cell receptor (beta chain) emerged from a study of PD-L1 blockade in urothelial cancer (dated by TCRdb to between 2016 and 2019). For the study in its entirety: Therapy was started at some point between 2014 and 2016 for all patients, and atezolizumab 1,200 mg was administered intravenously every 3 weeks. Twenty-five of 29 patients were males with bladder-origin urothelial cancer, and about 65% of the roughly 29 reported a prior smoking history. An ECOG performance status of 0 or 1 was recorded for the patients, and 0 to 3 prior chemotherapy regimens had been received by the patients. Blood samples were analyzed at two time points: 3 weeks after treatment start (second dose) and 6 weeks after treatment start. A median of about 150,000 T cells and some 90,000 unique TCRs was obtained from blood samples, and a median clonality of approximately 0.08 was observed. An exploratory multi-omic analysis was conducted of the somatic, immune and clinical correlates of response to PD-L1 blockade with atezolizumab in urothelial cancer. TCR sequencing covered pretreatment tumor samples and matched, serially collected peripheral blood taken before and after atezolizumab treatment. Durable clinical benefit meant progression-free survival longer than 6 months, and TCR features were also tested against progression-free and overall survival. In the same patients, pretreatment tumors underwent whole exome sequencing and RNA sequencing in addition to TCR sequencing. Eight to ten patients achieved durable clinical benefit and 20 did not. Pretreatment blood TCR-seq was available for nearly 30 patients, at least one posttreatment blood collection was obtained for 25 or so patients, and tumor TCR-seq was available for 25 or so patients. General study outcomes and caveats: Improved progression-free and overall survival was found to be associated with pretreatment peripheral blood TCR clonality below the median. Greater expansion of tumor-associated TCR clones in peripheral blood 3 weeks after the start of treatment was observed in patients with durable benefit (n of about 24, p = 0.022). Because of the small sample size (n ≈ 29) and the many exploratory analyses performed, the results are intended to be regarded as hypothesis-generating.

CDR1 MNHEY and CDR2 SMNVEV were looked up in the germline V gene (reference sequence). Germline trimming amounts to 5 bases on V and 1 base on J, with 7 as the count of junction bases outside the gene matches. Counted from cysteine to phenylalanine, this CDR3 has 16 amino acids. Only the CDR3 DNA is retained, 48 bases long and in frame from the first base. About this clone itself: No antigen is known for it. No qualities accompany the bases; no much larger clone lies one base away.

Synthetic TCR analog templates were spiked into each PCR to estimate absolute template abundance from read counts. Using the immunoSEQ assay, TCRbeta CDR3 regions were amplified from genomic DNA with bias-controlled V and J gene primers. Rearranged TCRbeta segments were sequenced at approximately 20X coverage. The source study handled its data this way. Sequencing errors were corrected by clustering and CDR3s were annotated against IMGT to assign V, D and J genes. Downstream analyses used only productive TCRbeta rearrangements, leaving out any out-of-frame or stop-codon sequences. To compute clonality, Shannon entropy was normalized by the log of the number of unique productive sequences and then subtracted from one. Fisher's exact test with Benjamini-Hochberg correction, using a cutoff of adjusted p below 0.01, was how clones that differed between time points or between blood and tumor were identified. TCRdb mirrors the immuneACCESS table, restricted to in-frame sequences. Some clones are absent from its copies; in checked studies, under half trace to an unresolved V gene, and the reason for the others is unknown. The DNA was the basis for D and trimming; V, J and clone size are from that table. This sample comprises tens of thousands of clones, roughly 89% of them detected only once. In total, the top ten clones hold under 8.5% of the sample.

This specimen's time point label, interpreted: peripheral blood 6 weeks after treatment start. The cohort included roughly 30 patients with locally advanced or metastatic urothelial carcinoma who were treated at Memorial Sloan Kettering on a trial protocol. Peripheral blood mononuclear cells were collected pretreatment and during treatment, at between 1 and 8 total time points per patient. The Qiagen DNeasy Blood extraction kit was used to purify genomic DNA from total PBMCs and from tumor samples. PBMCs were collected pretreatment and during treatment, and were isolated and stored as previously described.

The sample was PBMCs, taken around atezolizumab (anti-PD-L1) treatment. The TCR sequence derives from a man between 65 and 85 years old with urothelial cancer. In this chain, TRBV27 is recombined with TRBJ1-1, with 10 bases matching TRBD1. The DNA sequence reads TGTGCCAGCAGTCACACCGGGACAGGGGCGAACACTGAAGCTTTCTTT. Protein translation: CASSHTGTGANTEAFF.